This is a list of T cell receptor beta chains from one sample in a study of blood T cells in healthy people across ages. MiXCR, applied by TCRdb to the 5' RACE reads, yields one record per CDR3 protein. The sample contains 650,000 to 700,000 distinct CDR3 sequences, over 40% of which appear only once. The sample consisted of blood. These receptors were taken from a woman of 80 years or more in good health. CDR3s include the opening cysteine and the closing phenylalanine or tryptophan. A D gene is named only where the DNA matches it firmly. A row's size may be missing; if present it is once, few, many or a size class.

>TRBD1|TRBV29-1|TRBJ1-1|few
TGCAGCGTCCAGACAGGGTGGGACACTGAAGCTTTCTTT
CSVQTGWDTEAFF
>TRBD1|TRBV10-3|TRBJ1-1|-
TGTGCCATCAGCCCCTCAGGGGGCAAAGGCACTGAAGCTTTCTTT
CAISPSGGKGTEAFF
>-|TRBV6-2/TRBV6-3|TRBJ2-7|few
TGTGCCAGCAGCCGGGACGCCACCTACGAGCAGTACTTC
CASSRDATYEQYF
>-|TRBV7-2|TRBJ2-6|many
TGTGCCAGCAGCTTATGGTTCTCTGGGGCCAACGTCCTGACTTTC
CASSLWFSGANVLTF
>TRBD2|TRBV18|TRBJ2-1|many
TGTGCCAGCTCACCACAGGGTAGCGGGGGACTCAATGAGCAGTTCTTC
CASSPQGSGGLNEQFF
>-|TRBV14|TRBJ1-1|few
TGTGCCAGCAGCCTTCAGGGGCGGGTCACTGAAGCTTTCTTT
CASSLQGRVTEAFF
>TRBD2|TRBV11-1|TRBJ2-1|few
TGTGCCAGCACCCCTTCCGGGACTTTCGATGGGACTAGCGGGTTCCGCTCCTACAATGAGCAGTTCTTC
CASTPSGTFDGTSGFRSYNEQFF
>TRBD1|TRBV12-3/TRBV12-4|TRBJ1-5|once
TGTGCCAGCAGTTTGGGGACAGGGGCCCAGCCCCAGCATTTT
CASSLGTGAQPQHF
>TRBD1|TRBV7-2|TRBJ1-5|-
TGTGCCAACAGCTTAGGACAGGGAAGCAATCAGCCCCAGCATTTT
CANSLGQGSNQPQHF
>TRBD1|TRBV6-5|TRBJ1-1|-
TGTGCCAGCAGTTCAGGGGGACATCCCTCGAACACTGAAGCTTTCTTT
CASSSGGHPSNTEAFF
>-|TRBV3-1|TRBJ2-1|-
TGTGCCAGCAGCCAAAGGACTGTCCATGAGCAGTTCTTC
CASSQRTVHEQFF
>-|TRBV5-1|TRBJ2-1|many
TGCGCCAGCACCCCGATTGGCAGGGATGACTTACGCGGCAATGAGCAGTTCTTC
CASTPIGRDDLRGNEQFF
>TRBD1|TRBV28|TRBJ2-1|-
TGTGCCAGCAGTTCGGGACAGGCGGTAAATGAGCAGTTCTTC
CASSSGQAVNEQFF
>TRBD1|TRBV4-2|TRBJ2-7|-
TGTGCCAGCAGCCAAAAGCCGGGACAGGGGGCAGACGAGCAGTACTTC
CASSQKPGQGADEQYF
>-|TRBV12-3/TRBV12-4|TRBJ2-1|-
TGTGCCAGCAGTTTAGGGGTACAGGGTGGTGAGCAGTTCTTC
CASSLGVQGGEQFF
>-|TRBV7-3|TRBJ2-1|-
TGCGCCAGCAGCTTAAAGAGGGAACATGAGCAGTTCTTC
CASSLKREHEQFF
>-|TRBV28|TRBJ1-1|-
TGTGCCAGCAGTTTCGGGGGGTTCGACACTGAAGCTTTCTTT
CASSFGGFDTEAFF
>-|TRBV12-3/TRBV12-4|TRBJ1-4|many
TGTGCCAGCAGTCTTGGTTTTGGGAGAGAAAAACTGTTTTTT
CASSLGFGREKLFF
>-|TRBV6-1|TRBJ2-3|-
TGTGCCAGCAGTGCCCGGGTCGTAGATACGCAGTATTTT
CASSARVVDTQYF
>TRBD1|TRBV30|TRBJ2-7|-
TGTGCCTGGAGACAGGGGGTCTCCTACGAGCAGTACTTC
CAWRQGVSYEQYF
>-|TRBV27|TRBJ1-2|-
TGTGCCAGCAGTGGGGATGACAGAAATGGCTACACCTTC
CASSGDDRNGYTF
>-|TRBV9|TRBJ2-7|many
TGTGCCAGCAGCGCTTATAGCAAGGCCTACTACGAGCAGTACTTC
CASSAYSKAYYEQYF
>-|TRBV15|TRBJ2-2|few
TGTGCCACCAGCAGAGATATGGCTTACATCCGGGAGCTGTTTTTT
CATSRDMAYIRELFF
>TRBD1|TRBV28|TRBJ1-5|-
TGTGCCAGCACCGAGCAGGGGGTATGGCAGCCCCAGCATTTT
CASTEQGVWQPQHF
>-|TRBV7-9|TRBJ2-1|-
TGTGCCAGCAGCTTCAGTTGTGAGCAGTTCTTC
CASSFSCEQFF
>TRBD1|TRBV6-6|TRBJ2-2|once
TGTGCCAGCACCATTCGGACAGGGGTGGGCACCGGGGAGCTGTTTTTT
CASTIRTGVGTGELFF
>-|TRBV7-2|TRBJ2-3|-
TGTGCCAGCAGCCCGGGACTCCCAACAGATACGCAGTATTTT
CASSPGLPTDTQYF
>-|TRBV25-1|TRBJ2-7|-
TGTGCCAGCAGTGAACGGGACGAGCAGTACTTC
CASSERDEQYF
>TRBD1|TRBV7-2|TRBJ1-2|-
TGTGCCAGCAGCCCTAAGACAGGGACCAACTATGGCTACACCTTC
CASSPKTGTNYGYTF
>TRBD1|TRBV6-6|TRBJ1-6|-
TGTGCCAGCAGTCTGGACAGGCGACTTGATTCACCCCTCCACTTT
CASSLDRRLDSPLHF
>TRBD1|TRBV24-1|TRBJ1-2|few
TGTGCCACCAGTGATCCTACAGGGGGCCCACCCTATGGCTACACCTTC
CATSDPTGGPPYGYTF
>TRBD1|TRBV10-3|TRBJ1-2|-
TGTGCCATCAGTGAGTCGGGACAGGTCTATGGCTACACCTTC
CAISESGQVYGYTF
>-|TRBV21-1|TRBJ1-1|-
TGTGCCAGCAGCAAAAAGGCCGGGGGTGACACTGAAGCTTTCTTT
CASSKKAGGDTEAFF
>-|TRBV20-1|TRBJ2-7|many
TGCAGTGCTGGGCGGGGCCCGCTGATCCCCTACGAGCAGTACTTC
CSAGRGPLIPYEQYF
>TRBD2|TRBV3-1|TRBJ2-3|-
TGTGCCAGCAGCCAAGATGGGCTAGCGGGAGGTACAGATACGCAGTATTTT
CASSQDGLAGGTDTQYF
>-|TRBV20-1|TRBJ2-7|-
TGCAGTGCCCTTCGGGCGAACTACGAGCAGTACTTC
CSALRANYEQYF
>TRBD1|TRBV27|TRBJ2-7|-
TGTGCCAGCAGTTCAGGACAGGGCCGCTCCTACGAGCAGTACTTC
CASSSGQGRSYEQYF
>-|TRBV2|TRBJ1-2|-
TGTGCCAGCAGTGAACGGGGGGCGGCCAACTATGGCTACACCTTC
CASSERGAANYGYTF
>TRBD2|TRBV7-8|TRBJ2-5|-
TGTGCCAGCATTTTAGCGGGAGGGGGGAACCAAGAGACCCAGTACTTC
CASILAGGGNQETQYF
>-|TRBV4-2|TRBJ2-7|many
TGTGCCAGCAGCCGTAGCGGAGGAAGCTCCTACGAGCAGTACTTC
CASSRSGGSSYEQYF
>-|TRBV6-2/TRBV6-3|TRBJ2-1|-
TGTGCCAGCACCCCCAGGTGGGAAGGTGAGCAGTTCTTC
CASTPRWEGEQFF
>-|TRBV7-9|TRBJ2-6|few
TGTGCCAGCAGCTTATCTAACGTCCTGACTTTC
CASSLSNVLTF